These 5 T cell receptor beta chains came from one sample sequenced in a study of blood T cell repertoires in COVID-19. The repertoire was sequenced with immunoSEQ multiplex PCR; TCRdb's copy has only in-frame clones and lacks some. Counted here are roughly 79,000 clones, approximately 80% occurring once; the ten biggest clones make up 4.5% to 7%. Sample: peripheral blood. The source is a man aged 55 to 70 with active or convalescent COVID-19.

This clone was seen only once. The chain links TRBV5-6 to TRBJ1-1; weak D call: TRBD1 (5 bases). CDR1 is SGHDT and CDR2 is YYEEEE in the germline V gene. CDR3 length: 12 residues. CDR3 protein: CADGQGGTEAFF. CDR3 DNA: TGTGCAGACGGGCAGGGTGGGACTGAAGCTTTCTTT.

The chain couples TRBV7-8 to TRBJ2-5; 7 positions match TRBD1. V shed 0 bases, J shed 2 bases, and the junction held 3 bases outside the gene matches. CDR1 and CDR2 from the germline V gene are SGHVS and FQNEAQ. This CDR3 region has 15 residues. In DNA form, the CDR3 reads TGTGCCAGCAGCTTAGCACAGGGGTTTCAAGAGACCCAGTACTTC. Protein product: CASSLAQGFQETQYF.

This clone was seen a handful of times. The rearrangement links TRBV19 to TRBJ2-2; the match to TRBD1 covers 9 bases. The CDR3 contains 15 residues. Trimming at V came to 6 bases and at J to 5 bases, leaving 7 bases not matched to a gene. Germline loops: CDR1 LNHDA, CDR2 SQIVND (reference sequence). CDR3: CASRLQGAGTGELFF. The CDR3 DNA is TGTGCCAGTAGATTACAGGGGGCTGGAACCGGGGAGCTGTTTTTT.

The chain recombines TRBV7-3 with TRBJ1-2; no reliable D call. CDR1 SGHTA and CDR2 FQGTGA come from the germline V gene. This CDR3 region has 13 residues. V lost 2 bases and J 8 bases, leaving 12 bases between the germline ends. The CDR3 DNA reads as TGTGCCAGCAGCTTAGTCCCGCTGCGGGGCTACACCTTC. Translated: CASSLVPLRGYTF.

The V gene is TRBV5-5, the J gene TRBJ2-6; no clear D gene. The V end lost 0 bases, the J end lost 3 bases, and 10 bases lay between the germline ends. From germline, CDR1 is SGHKS and CDR2 YYEKEE (reference sequence). The CDR3 totals 16 residues. CDR3: CASSLVPADGANVLTF. The CDR3, as DNA: TGTGCCAGCAGCTTGGTTCCGGCGGATGGGGCCAACGTCCTGACTTTC.